These T cell receptor beta chains were read from a single sample in a study of shared clonotypes between healthy human individuals. Libraries were prepared by immunoSEQ multiplex PCR; TCRdb keeps only in-frame clonotypes and omits some of them. The sample shows fewer than 650,000 clones, about 80% of them seen only once. The sequenced material came from PBMCs. The source is a woman in her thirties or forties in good health. Some clones in this sample may be carry-over from other donors' samples. Both conserved end residues are part of each CDR3. Each record gives: clone size, D gene, V gene, J gene, CDR3 length, CDR3 DNA, CDR3 protein. A D gene is named only where the DNA matches it firmly. For some rows the clone size is stated as once, few or many, or as a class when expanded; others skip it.

>NA|TRBD2|TRBV27|TRBJ2-7|17
TGTGCCAGCAGTGCTTCCGGGACTAGCGGGAGGGCCTACGAGCAGTACTTC
CASSASGTSGRAYEQYF
>NA|NA|TRBV9|TRBJ2-2|16
TGTGCCAGCAGGGCAGGGGCCCTCGCGAACACCGGGGAGCTGTTTTTT
CASRAGALANTGELFF
>few|NA|TRBV30|TRBJ2-7|12
TGTGCCTGGAGTGTATTCTCCTCATTGCAGTACTTC
CAWSVFSSLQYF
>NA|NA|TRBV5-1|TRBJ1-4|11
TGCGCCAGCAGCTGGGGGGAAAAACTGTTTTTT
CASSWGEKLFF
>NA|TRBD2|TRBV28|TRBJ2-7|15
TGTGCCAGCAGAGTCACTAGCGGGGCTAATAGGGAGCAGTACTTC
CASRVTSGANREQYF
>NA|TRBD2|TRBV30|TRBJ2-3|16
TGTGCCTGGAGTGGGGGACTAACCCTCAGCACAGATACGCAGTATTTT
CAWSGGLTLSTDTQYF
>NA|NA|TRBV15|TRBJ2-2|16
TGTGCCACCAGCAGAGATCTGGCCCTTAACACCGGGGAGCTGTTTTTT
CATSRDLALNTGELFF
>NA|TRBD1|TRBV7-2|TRBJ2-5|15
TGTGCCAGCAGCGGACAGACAGGGTGGGGGGAGACCCAGTACTTC
CASSGQTGWGETQYF
>NA|TRBD2|TRBV5-1|TRBJ2-1|16
TGCGCCAGCAGCTTGGCCACGTTCGGACTAGCCCAGGAGCAGTTCTTC
CASSLATFGLAQEQFF
>NA|NA|TRBV6-1|TRBJ1-2|12
TGTGCCAGCAGCCCAGGGGCGGGTGGCTACACCTTC
CASSPGAGGYTF